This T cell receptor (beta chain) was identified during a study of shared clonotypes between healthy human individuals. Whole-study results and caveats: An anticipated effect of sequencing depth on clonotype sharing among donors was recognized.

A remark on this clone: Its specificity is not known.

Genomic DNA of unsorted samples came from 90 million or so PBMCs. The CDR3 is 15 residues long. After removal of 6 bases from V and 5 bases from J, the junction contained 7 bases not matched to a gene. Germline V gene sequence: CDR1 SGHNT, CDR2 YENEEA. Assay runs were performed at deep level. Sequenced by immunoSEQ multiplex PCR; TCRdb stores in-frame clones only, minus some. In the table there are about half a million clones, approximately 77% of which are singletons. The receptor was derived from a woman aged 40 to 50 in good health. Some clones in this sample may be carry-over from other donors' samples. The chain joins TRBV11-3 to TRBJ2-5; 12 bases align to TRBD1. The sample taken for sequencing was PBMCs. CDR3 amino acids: CASSPGTGGLETQYF. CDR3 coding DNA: TGTGCCAGCAGTCCCGGGACAGGGGGCTTGGAGACCCAGTACTTC.